These 11 T cell receptor beta chains came from one sample sequenced in a study of cytomegalovirus exposure and HLA in healthy donors. Using immunoSEQ multiplex PCR, the repertoire was profiled, and TCRdb retains in-frame clones only, with some absent. The repertoire includes 150,000 to 200,000 clones, 80% to 90% of them detected once, and about 5.8% sits in the top ten. Sequenced: PBMCs. These receptors were collected from a woman in her thirties in good health and CMV-seronegative.

J is TRBJ1-1 and V is TRBV5-5; TRBD1 is a possible D gene (5 bases). The V gene lost 0 bases and the J gene lost 3 bases, with 15 bases spanning the gap. Germline values: CDR1 SGHKS, CDR2 YYEKEE (reference sequence). This CDR3 has 16 residues. This chain's CDR3 is CASSLEIAGQDTEAFF. CDR3 coding DNA: TGTGCCAGCAGCTTGGAAATTGCGGGGCAGGACACTGAAGCTTTCTTT.

The chain couples TRBV6-5 to TRBJ2-3; D may be TRBD2 (5 bases). The CDR3 contains 14 residues. V shed 2 bases and J shed 2 bases, with 8 bases lying between them. Germline-derived CDR1 and CDR2 are MNHEY and SVGAGI. The CDR3 is CASSYGGPTDTQYF. CDR3 coding DNA: TGTGCCAGCAGTTACGGCGGGCCCACAGATACGCAGTATTTT.

The chain has TRBV5-6 and TRBJ2-6; D unresolved. V was pared by 5 bases and J by 2 bases, with 11 bases between. Germline lookup yields CDR1 SGHDT and CDR2 YYEEEE. The CDR3 extends over 15 amino acids. DNA of the CDR3: TGTGCCAGCAGATTAGTCTTTGCTGGGGCCAACGTCCTGACTTTC. This sequence encodes CASRLVFAGANVLTF. The entire variable domain, with the rest obtained from reference TRBV5-6 and TRBJ2-6, is as follows: DAGVTQSPTHLIKTRGQQVTLRCSPKSGHDTVSWYQQALGQGPQFIFQYYEEEERQRGNFPDRFSGHQFPNYSSELNVNALLLGDSALYLCASRLVFAGANVLTFGAGSRLTVL.

The chain employs TRBV19 and TRBJ1-1, with D tentatively TRBD1 (5 bases). V dropped 7 bases and J dropped 1 base, with 13 bases sitting between them. This CDR3 region has 14 residues. Germline lookup yields CDR1 LNHDA and CDR2 SQIVND (reference sequence). The CDR3 here is CASIGVGRNTEAFF. In nucleotides, the CDR3 is TGTGCCAGTATTGGCGTGGGACGGAACACTGAAGCTTTCTTT.

CDR3 bases: TGTGCCACCAGCAGATCGGGGGGCAATGAGCAGTTCTTC. This codes for CATSRSGGNEQFF. The V and J genes are TRBV15 and TRBJ2-1; 7 bases match TRBD2. V trimming: 2 bases; J trimming: 6 bases; junction bases outside the gene matches: 1. The CDR3 contains 13 residues. The V gene's germline CDR1 is LNHNV and CDR2 YYDKDF (reference sequence).

This sequence joins TRBV9 and TRBJ1-2; no clear D gene. The V gene's germline CDR1 is SGDLS and CDR2 YYNGEE. Between the trimmed V and J ends, which lost 0 bases and 4 bases, there was a span of 7 bases. The CDR3 contains 13 residues. The CDR3 loop reads CASSVGGPYGYTF. The CDR3 region has the DNA TGTGCCAGCAGCGTAGGAGGCCCCTATGGCTACACCTTC.

This chain uses TRBV4-3 with TRBJ2-7; D is unclear. This CDR3 has 14 residues. Germline loops: CDR1 LGHNA, CDR2 YSLEER. The V and J ends lost 0 bases and 6 bases respectively, with 12 bases between them. CDR3 in DNA: TGCGCCAGCAGCCAAGATGAAAGCATCGGCGAGCAGTACTTC. As protein: CASSQDESIGEQYF.

The chain has TRBV5-4 and TRBJ1-2; D gene unclear. In germline, CDR1 is SGHNT, CDR2 YYREEE (reference sequence). V lost 0 bases, J lost 2 bases, and 5 bases lay in between. CDR3 length: 13 amino acids. CDR3 DNA: TGTGCCAGCAGCTTGGAACTAAACTATGGCTACACCTTC. Its protein is CASSLELNYGYTF.

The chain couples TRBV5-1 to TRBJ2-2; weak D call: TRBD2 (6 bases). V lost 1 base to trimming and J lost 3 bases, with 16 bases between them. This CDR3 is built from 17 residues. The germline gives CDR1 SGHRS, CDR2 YFSETQ. Written as DNA, the CDR3 is TGCGCCAGCAGCTTGCTCGCTGCCGGGGGTGACACCGGGGAGCTGTTTTTT. This codes for CASSLLAAGGDTGELFF.

The rearrangement joins TRBV15 to TRBJ1-4, with D uncertain. This CDR3 is 13 amino acids long. Germline V gene data show CDR1 as LNHNV and CDR2 as YYDKDF (reference sequence). V was cut by 1 base and J by 7 bases, with 7 bases left in between. CDR3 coding DNA: TGTGCCACCAGCAGAGGCCATCGTGAAAAACTGTTTTTT. It is translated as CATSRGHREKLFF.

The V gene is TRBV10-2, the J gene TRBJ2-1, with 7 bases matching TRBD1. Germline CDR1 WSHSY, CDR2 SAAADI. The CDR3 sequence is 15 residues long. The V and J ends lost 6 bases and 5 bases, in that order; junction bases with no gene match: 10. The CDR3 protein is CASSEIETGNNEQFF. In DNA, the CDR3 is TGCGCCAGCAGCGAAATAGAGACAGGGAACAATGAGCAGTTCTTC.